Only a few counts were recorded for the clone carrying this T cell receptor beta chain. The sample comes from a study of T-cell memory formation after mild COVID-19. V gave up 0 bases and J gave up 3 bases, with 18 bases separating them. The germline V gene has CDR1 SGHRS and CDR2 YFSETQ. The CDR3 runs 18 residues. TCRdb redid the calling of the 5' RACE reads with MiXCR, one entry per CDR3 protein. This sample carries 350,000 to 500,000 distinct CDR3 sequences, 20% of them seen once, and the ten largest clones take 7.5% to 10%. The sequenced material came from PBMCs or a T cell subset sorted from them (not recorded which). The receptor was derived from an adult woman who had mild COVID-19 (a few samples of this study predate the infection). Cell type and time point are not known. V and J are TRBV5-1 and TRBJ2-2; D might be TRBD2 (6 bases). CDR3: CASSLALAGGVDTGELFF. The CDR3 DNA reads TGCGCCAGCAGCTTGGCACTCGCAGGAGGGGTGGACACCGGGGAGCTGTTTTTT. Looking up the rest from reference TRBV5-1 and TRBJ2-2 gives the full variable domain: KAGVTQTPRYLIKTRGQQVTLSCSPISGHRSVSWYQQTPGQGLQFLFEYFSETQRNKGNFPGRFSGRQFSNSRSEMNVSTLELGDSALYLCASSLALAGGVDTGELFFGEGSRLTVL.